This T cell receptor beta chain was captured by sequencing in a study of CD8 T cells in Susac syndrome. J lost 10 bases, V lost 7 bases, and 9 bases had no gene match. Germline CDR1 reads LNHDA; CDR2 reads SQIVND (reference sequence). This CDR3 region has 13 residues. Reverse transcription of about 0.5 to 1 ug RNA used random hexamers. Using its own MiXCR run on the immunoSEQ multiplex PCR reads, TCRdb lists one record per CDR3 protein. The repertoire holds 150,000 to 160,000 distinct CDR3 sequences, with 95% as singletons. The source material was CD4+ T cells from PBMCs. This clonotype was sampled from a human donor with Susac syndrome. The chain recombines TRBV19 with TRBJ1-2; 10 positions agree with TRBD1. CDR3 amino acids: CASTDRGDFHYTF. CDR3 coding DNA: TGTGCCAGTACGGACAGGGGGGACTTTCACTACACCTTC.